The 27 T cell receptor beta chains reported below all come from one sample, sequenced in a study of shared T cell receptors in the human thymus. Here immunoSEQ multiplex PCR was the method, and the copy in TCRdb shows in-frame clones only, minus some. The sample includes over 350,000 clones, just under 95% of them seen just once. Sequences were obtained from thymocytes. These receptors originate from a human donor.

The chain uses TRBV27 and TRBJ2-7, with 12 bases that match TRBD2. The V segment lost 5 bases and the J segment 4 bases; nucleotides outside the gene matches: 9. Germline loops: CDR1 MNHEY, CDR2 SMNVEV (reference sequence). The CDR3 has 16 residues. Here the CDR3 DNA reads TGTGCCAGCAGTCCGACCCCTAGCGGGAGGGCGTACGAGCAGTACTTC. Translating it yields CASSPTPSGRAYEQYF.

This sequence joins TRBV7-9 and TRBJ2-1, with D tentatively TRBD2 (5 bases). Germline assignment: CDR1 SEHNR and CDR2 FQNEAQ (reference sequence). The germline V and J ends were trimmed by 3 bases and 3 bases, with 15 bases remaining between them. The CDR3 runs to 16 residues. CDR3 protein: CASSFYRRRFYNEQFF. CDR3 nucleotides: TGTGCCAGCAGCTTTTACCGGAGGCGGTTCTACAATGAGCAGTTCTTC.

DNA of the CDR3: TGTGCCAGCAGCTTAGATGCCAGAGGACCCCATACCCTAAATATGCCCCAGCATTTT. It yields the protein CASSLDARGPHTLNMPQHF. The chain employs TRBV11-2 and TRBJ1-5, with unresolved D. The CDR3 runs to 19 residues. Looked up from germline, CDR1 is SGHAT and CDR2 is FQNNGV. V was clipped by 0 bases and J by 9 bases, with 27 bases between them.

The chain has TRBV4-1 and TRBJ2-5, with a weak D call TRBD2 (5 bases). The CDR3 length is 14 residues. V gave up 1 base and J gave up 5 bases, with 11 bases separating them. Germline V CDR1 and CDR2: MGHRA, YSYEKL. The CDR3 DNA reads TGCGCCAGCAGCCAAGTGAATAGCGACGAGACCCAGTACTTC. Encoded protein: CASSQVNSDETQYF.

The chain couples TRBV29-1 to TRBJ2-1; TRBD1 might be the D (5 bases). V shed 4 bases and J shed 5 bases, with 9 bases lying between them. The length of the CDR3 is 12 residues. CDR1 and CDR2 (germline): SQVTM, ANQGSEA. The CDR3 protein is CSVAGYDNEQFF. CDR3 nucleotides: TGCAGCGTTGCAGGGTACGACAATGAGCAGTTCTTC.

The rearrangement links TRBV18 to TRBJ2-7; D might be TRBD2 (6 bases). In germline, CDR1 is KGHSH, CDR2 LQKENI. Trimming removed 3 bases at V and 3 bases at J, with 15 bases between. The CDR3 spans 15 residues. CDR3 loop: CASSPSRDLDYEQYF. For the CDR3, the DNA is TGTGCCAGCTCACCGTCCCGGGACTTGGACTACGAGCAGTACTTC.

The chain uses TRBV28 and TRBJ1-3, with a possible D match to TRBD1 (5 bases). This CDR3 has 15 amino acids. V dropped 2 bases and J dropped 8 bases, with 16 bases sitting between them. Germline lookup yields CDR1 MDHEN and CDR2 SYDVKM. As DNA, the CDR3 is TGTGCCAGCAGTTTAGTAGCAGGGAATGGGGACACCATATATTTT. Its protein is CASSLVAGNGDTIYF.

DNA for the CDR3: TGTGCCAGCACCGATAGACAGGGAGGGTTTCCAGATACGCAGTATTTT. Amino acid sequence: CASTDRQGGFPDTQYF. The J gene is TRBJ2-3, the V gene TRBV11-1; D possibly matches TRBD1 or TRBD2 (7 bases each). CDR1 is SGHAT and CDR2 is FQDESV in the germline V gene (reference sequence). This CDR3 is built from 16 residues. V shed 7 bases and J shed 4 bases, with 21 bases lying between them.

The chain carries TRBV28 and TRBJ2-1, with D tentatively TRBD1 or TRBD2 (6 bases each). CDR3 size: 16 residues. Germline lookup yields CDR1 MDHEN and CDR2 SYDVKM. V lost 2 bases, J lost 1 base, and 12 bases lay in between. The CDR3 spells CASSLVGGRSYNEQFF. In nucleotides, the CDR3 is TGTGCCAGCAGTTTAGTGGGGGGCCGTTCCTACAATGAGCAGTTCTTC.

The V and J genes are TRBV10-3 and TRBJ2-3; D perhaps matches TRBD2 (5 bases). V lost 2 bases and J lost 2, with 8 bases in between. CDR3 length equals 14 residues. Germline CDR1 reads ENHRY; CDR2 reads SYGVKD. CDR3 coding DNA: TGTGCCATCAGTGAGGCGGGTAACACAGATACGCAGTATTTT. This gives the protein CAISEAGNTDTQYF.

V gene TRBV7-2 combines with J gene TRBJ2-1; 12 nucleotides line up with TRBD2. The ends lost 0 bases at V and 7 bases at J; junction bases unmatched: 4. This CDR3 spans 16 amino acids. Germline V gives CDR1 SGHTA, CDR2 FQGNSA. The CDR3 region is CASSLATSGSCNEQFF. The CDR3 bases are TGTGCCAGCAGCTTAGCGACTAGCGGGAGTTGTAATGAGCAGTTCTTC.

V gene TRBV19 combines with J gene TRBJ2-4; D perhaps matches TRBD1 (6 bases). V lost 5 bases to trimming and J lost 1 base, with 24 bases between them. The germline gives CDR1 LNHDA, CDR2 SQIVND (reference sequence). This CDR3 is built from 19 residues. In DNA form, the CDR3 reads TGTGCCAGTAGTCATCGGGGCAGGGGCGAGAGTCTGGCCAAAAACATTCAGTACTTC. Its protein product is CASSHRGRGESLAKNIQYF.

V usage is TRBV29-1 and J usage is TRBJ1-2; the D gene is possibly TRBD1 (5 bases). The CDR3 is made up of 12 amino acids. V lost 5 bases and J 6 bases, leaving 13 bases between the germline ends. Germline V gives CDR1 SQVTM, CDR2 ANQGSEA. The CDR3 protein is CSVQKGSDGYTF. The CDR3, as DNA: TGCAGCGTTCAAAAGGGGTCCGATGGCTACACCTTC. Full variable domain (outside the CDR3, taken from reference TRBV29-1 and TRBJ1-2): SAVISQKPSRDICQRGTSLTIQCQVDSQVTMMFWYRQQPGQSLTLIATANQGSEATYESGFVIDKFPISRPNLTFSTLTVSNMSPEDSSIYLCSVQKGSDGYTFGSGTRLTVV.

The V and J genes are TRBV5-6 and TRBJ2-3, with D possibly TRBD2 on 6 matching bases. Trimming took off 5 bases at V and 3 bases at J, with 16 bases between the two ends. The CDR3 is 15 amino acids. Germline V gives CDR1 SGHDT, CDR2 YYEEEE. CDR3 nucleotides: TGTGCCAGCAGGGCGGAGGGCCAAGGGACAGATACGCAGTATTTT. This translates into CASRAEGQGTDTQYF.

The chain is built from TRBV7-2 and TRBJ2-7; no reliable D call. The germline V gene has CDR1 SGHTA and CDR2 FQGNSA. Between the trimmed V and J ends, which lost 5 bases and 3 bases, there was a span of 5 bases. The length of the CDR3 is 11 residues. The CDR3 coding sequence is TGTGCCAGCAGCAGATACTACGAGCAGTACTTC. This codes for CASSRYYEQYF. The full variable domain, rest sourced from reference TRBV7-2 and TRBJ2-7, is GAGVSQSPSNKVTEKGKDVELRCDPISGHTALYWYRQSLGQGLEFLIYFQGNSAPDKSGLPSDRFSAERTGGSVSTLTIQRTQQEDSAVYLCASSRYYEQYFGPGTRLTVT.

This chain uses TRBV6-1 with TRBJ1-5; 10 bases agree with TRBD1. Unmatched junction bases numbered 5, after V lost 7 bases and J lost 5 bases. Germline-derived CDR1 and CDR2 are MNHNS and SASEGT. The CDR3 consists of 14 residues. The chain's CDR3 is CASIPGTGDQPQHF. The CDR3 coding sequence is TGTGCCAGCATCCCCGGGACAGGGGATCAGCCCCAGCATTTT.

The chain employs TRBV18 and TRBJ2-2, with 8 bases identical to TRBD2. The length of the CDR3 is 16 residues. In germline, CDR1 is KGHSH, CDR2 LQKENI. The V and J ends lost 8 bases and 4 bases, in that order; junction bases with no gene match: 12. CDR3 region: CASANGGRRGTGELFF. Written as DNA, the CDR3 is TGTGCCAGCGCAAACGGCGGGAGGAGGGGCACCGGGGAGCTGTTTTTT.

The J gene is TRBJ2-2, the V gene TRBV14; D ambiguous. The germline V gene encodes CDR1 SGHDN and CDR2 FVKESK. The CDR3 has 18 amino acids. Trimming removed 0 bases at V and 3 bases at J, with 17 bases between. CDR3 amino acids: CASSQDMSRWAYTGELFF. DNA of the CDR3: TGTGCCAGCAGCCAAGATATGAGCCGCTGGGCATACACCGGGGAGCTGTTTTTT.

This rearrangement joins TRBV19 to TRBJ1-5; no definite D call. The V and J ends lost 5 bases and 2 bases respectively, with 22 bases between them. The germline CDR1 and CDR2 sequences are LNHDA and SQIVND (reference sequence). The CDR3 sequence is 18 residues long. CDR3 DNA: TGTGCCAGTAGTCGCCATGTGTATACGGAATGGGGCAATCAGCCCCAGCATTTT. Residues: CASSRHVYTEWGNQPQHF.

The CDR3 reads CATSREILGSGRADEQYF. The CDR3 region has the DNA TGTGCCACCAGCAGAGAAATACTGGGGAGCGGGAGGGCCGACGAGCAGTACTTC. The chain is built from TRBV15 and TRBJ2-7; 10 bases map to TRBD2. The germline V gene encodes CDR1 LNHNV and CDR2 YYDKDF (reference sequence). V lost 0 bases to trimming and J lost 5 bases; unmatched junction nucleotides: 13. This CDR3 contains 18 residues.

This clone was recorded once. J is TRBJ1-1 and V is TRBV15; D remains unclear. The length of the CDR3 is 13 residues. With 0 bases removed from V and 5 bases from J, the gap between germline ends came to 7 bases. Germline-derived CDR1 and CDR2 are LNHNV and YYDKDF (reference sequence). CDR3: CATSRDGYTEAFF. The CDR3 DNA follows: TGTGCCACCAGCAGAGACGGGTATACTGAAGCTTTCTTT.

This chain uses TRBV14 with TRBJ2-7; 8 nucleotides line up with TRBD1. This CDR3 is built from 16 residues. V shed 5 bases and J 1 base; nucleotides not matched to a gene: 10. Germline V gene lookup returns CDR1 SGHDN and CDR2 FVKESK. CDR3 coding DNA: TGTGCCAGCAGCGCCCCCGGGACAGGCCTGTCCTACGAGCAGTACTTC. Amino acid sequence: CASSAPGTGLSYEQYF.

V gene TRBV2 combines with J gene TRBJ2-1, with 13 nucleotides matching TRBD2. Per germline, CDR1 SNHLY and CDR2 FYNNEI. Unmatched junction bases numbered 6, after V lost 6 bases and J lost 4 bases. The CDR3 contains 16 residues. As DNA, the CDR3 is TGTGCCAGCAGCCTTCGACTAGCGGGAGGTTACAATGAGCAGTTCTTC. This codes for CASSLRLAGGYNEQFF.

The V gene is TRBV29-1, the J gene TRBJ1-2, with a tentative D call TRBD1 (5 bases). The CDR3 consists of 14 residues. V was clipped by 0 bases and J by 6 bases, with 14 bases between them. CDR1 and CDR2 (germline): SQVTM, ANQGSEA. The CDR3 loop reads CSVEEGWDQHGYTF. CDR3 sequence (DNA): TGCAGCGTTGAAGAGGGATGGGACCAACATGGCTACACCTTC.

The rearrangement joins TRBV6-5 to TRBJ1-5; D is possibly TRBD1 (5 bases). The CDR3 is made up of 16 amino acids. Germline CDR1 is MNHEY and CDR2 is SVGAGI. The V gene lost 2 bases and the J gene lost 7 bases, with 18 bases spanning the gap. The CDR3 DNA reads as TGTGCCAGCAGTTACCTAGTCTCAGGGCCGGGCCAGCCCCAGCATTTT. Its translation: CASSYLVSGPGQPQHF.

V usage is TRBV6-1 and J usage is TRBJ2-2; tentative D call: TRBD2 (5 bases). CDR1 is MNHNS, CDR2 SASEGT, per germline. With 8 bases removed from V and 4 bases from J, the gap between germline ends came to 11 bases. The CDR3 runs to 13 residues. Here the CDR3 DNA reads TGTGCCAGCGGGGAGTTGTCCACCGGGGAGCTGTTTTTT. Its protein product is CASGELSTGELFF.

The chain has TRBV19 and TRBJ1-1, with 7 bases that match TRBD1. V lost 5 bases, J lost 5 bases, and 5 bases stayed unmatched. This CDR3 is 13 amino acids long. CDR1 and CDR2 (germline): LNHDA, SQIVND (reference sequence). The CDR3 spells CASSATGDTEAFF. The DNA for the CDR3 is TGTGCCAGTAGTGCTACAGGGGATACTGAAGCTTTCTTT.